A single sample is the source of the 5 T cell receptor beta chains below, sequenced in a study of blood T cell repertoires in COVID-19. The protocol was immunoSEQ multiplex PCR, while the TCRdb copy is restricted to in-frame clones and leaves out a portion. Of about 140,000 clones in the sample, more than 60% are singletons; the top ten hold roughly 9%. The sample consisted of peripheral blood. These receptors were taken from a woman aged 45 to 65 with active or convalescent COVID-19.

J is TRBJ1-2 and V is TRBV4-2; possibly TRBD1 for D (6 bases). CDR3 length equals 14 residues. With 1 base removed from V and 6 bases from J, the gap between germline ends came to 12 bases. Germline V lookup: CDR1 LGHNA, CDR2 YNFKEQ. The CDR3 spells CASSQGTGYHGYTF. For the CDR3, the DNA is TGTGCCAGCAGCCAAGGTACAGGGTATCATGGCTACACCTTC.

This clone occurred a few times. V and J are TRBV19 and TRBJ1-2; 9 bases align to TRBD1. Germline CDR1 and CDR2: LNHDA and SQIVND (reference sequence). This CDR3 spans 15 amino acids. V shed 6 bases and J 5 bases; nucleotides not matched to a gene: 10. CDR3 nucleotides: TGTGCCAGTAGCCTAAGGACAGGGGTTTCGTATGGCTACACCTTC. This encodes CASSLRTGVSYGYTF.

V is TRBV9 and J is TRBJ2-2; D not resolved. The CDR3 is made up of 15 amino acids. Germline values: CDR1 SGDLS, CDR2 YYNGEE. Trimming shortened V by 0 bases and J by 2 bases, and 8 bases separated the two germline ends. The CDR3: CASSVDYYNTGELFF. Here the CDR3 DNA reads TGTGCCAGCAGCGTAGATTACTACAACACCGGGGAGCTGTTTTTT. The entire variable domain, with the rest obtained from reference TRBV9 and TRBJ2-2, is as follows: DSGVTQTPKHLITATGQRVTLRCSPRSGDLSVYWYQQSLDQGLQFLIQYYNGEERAKGNILERFSAQQFPDLHSELNLSSLELGDSALYFCASSVDYYNTGELFFGEGSRLTVL.

The chain uses TRBV7-9 and TRBJ1-1, with D possibly TRBD1 on 5 matching bases. V lost 4 bases to trimming and J lost 6 bases, with 27 bases between them. The CDR3 sequence is 18 residues long. Germline CDR1 and CDR2: SEHNR and FQNEAQ (reference sequence). CDR3 amino acids: CASSSGRAGLLHSPEAFF. The CDR3 nucleotides read TGTGCCAGCAGCTCAGGACGGGCGGGACTTCTTCATTCGCCTGAAGCTTTCTTT.

The gene calls are TRBV19 and TRBJ1-3, with D unclear. V was trimmed by 5 bases and J by 2 bases, leaving 16 bases between them. The CDR3 covers 16 residues. The germline V gene encodes CDR1 LNHDA and CDR2 SQIVND (reference sequence). The CDR3 sequence: CASSPSLGAPGNTIYF. Here the CDR3 DNA reads TGTGCCAGTAGTCCCAGTCTGGGCGCACCTGGAAACACCATATATTTT.